These 11 T cell receptor beta chains came from one sample sequenced in a study of blood T cell repertoires in COVID-19. Assay used: immunoSEQ multiplex PCR; TCRdb lists only in-frame clones, some missing. This table holds about 410,000 clones, about nine tenths found once. Source material: PBMCs or T cells enriched from blood (not recorded which). These receptors were collected from a woman in her thirties who had recovered from COVID-19.

This clone was counted a single time. This chain joins TRBV2 and TRBJ1-4; D gene uncertain. Germline CDR1 and CDR2: SNHLY and FYNNEI. The CDR3 is 12 residues long. V lost 3 bases to trimming and J lost 8 bases, with 7 bases between them. CDR3 nucleotides: TGTGCCAGCAGTGAGGAGGACGAAAAACTGTTTTTT. It yields the protein CASSEEDEKLFF.

The chain recombines TRBV10-3 with TRBJ1-6, with 8 bases fitting TRBD1. There are 14 residues in the CDR3. After removal of 5 bases from V and 7 bases from J, the junction contained 4 bases not matched to a gene. Looked up from germline, CDR1 is ENHRY and CDR2 is SYGVKD. The CDR3 protein is CAISPGGLNSPLHF. CDR3 DNA: TGTGCCATCAGTCCAGGGGGCTTAAATTCACCCCTCCACTTT.

V is TRBV7-3 and J is TRBJ1-1; TRBD1 agrees at 8 bases. This CDR3 comprises 12 residues. Per germline, CDR1 SGHTA and CDR2 FQGTGA. With 3 bases clipped from V and 10 bases from J, the junction kept 4 bases outside the gene matches. CDR3 sequence (DNA): TGTGCCAGCAGCTTGGGGACAGGTTTAGCTTTCTTT. Amino acid sequence: CASSLGTGLAFF.

This clone came up once. CDR3 DNA sequence: TGTGCCAGCATTGAACAGGGGACAGATACGCAGTATTTT. Translated: CASIEQGTDTQYF. This rearrangement joins TRBV12-3 or TRBV12-4 to TRBJ2-3; 7 nucleotides agree with TRBD1. The V segment lost 7 bases and the J segment 3 bases; nucleotides outside the gene matches: 4. This CDR3 is built from 13 residues.

This clone was counted between two and nine times. The gene calls are TRBV5-4 and TRBJ1-1, with TRBD1 matching 8 bases. V dropped 4 bases and J dropped 4; count of bases not matched to a gene: 3. The CDR3 runs 13 residues. Germline CDR1 reads SGHNT; CDR2 reads YYREEE (reference sequence). The CDR3 region has the DNA TGTGCCAGCAGCCCGGACAGGGCCACTGAAGCTTTCTTT. As protein: CASSPDRATEAFF. The full variable domain, its missing parts supplied by reference TRBV5-4 and TRBJ1-1, is ETGVTQSPTHLIKTRGQQVTLRCSSQSGHNTVSWYQQALGQGPQFIFQYYREEENGRGNFPPRFSGLQFPNYSSELNVNALELDDSALYLCASSPDRATEAFFGQGTRLTVV.

J is TRBJ1-2 and V is TRBV28; tentatively, D is TRBD1 (5 bases). Per germline, CDR1 MDHEN and CDR2 SYDVKM. With 7 bases removed from V and 3 bases from J, the gap between germline ends came to 12 bases. The CDR3 sequence is 13 residues long. The CDR3 coding sequence is TGTGCCAGCATGGGACTAAACTACTATGGCTACACCTTC. It encodes CASMGLNYYGYTF.

This clone has a handful of counts. The genes are TRBV3-1 (or the pseudogene TRBV3-2) and TRBJ2-7, with D unresolved. CDR1 LGHDT and CDR2 YNNKEL come from the germline V gene (reference sequence). The V gene lost 0 bases and the J gene lost 2 bases, with 17 bases spanning the gap. This CDR3 contains 17 residues. DNA for the CDR3: TGTGCCAGCAGCCAAGATAGGCGTATCCAGGCCGCCTACGAGCAGTACTTC. This translates into CASSQDRRIQAAYEQYF.

The gene calls are TRBV27 and TRBJ2-6; D is possibly TRBD1 (6 bases). Germline-derived CDR1 and CDR2 are MNHEY and SMNVEV (reference sequence). CDR3 length: 17 amino acids. With 5 bases removed from V and 2 bases from J, the gap between germline ends came to 16 bases. The CDR3 nucleotides read TGTGCCAGCAGTGTTAGACAGGTGCAGGCTGGGGCCAACGTCCTGACTTTC. Protein: CASSVRQVQAGANVLTF.

V is TRBV9 and J is TRBJ2-5; D is perhaps TRBD2 (5 bases). CDR1 is SGDLS and CDR2 is YYNGEE in the germline V gene. V was trimmed by 3 bases and J by 1 base, leaving 7 bases between them. CDR3 size: 13 residues. CDR3 residues: CASSGTPQETQYF. CDR3 DNA sequence: TGTGCCAGCAGCGGGACTCCCCAAGAGACCCAGTACTTC.

The chain combines TRBV4-2 with TRBJ1-2; TRBD1 might be the D (6 bases). Trimming pared 0 bases from V and 0 bases from J, leaving 11 bases between. Germline V gives CDR1 LGHNA, CDR2 YNFKEQ. The CDR3 has 16 residues. CDR3 sequence reads: CASSQDPQGTNYGYTF. Written as DNA, the CDR3 is TGTGCCAGCAGCCAAGATCCCCAGGGGACTAACTATGGCTACACCTTC.

The V and J genes are TRBV10-1 and TRBJ2-1, with TRBD1 identical over 8 bases. The CDR3 consists of 13 residues. V gave up 8 bases and J gave up 7 bases; unmatched junction bases: 7. CDR1 is WNHNN and CDR2 is SYGVQD in the germline V gene (reference sequence). CDR3 residues: CASGYRGMNEQFF. The CDR3 DNA reads as TGCGCCAGCGGGTACAGGGGGATGAATGAGCAGTTCTTC.